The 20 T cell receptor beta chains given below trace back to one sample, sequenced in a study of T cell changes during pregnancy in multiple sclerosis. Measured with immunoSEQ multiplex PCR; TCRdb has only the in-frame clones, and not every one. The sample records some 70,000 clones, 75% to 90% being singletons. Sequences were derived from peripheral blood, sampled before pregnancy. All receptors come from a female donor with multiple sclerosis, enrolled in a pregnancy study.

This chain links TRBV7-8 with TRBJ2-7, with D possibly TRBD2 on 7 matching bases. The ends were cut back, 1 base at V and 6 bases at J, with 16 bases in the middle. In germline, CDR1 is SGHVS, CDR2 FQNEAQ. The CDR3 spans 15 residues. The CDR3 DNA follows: TGTGCCAGCAGCTTAGACCGGGGGGCAGTCGGCGAGCAGTACTTC. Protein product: CASSLDRGAVGEQYF.

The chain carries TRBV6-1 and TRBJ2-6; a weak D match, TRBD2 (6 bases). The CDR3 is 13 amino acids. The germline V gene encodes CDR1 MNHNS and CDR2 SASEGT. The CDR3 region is CAGGLSGANVLTF. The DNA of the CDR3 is TGTGCGGGGGGTCTCTCTGGGGCCAACGTCCTGACTTTC.

CDR3 DNA: TGCGCCAGCAGCTTGGGGAGGGAGATCACTGAAGCTTTCTTT. Its translation is CASSLGREITEAFF. The gene calls are TRBV5-1 and TRBJ1-1; D remains unclear. CDR3 length: 14 amino acids. Germline CDR1 and CDR2: SGHRS and YFSETQ. Trimming took 0 bases from V and 4 from J, leaving 10 bases between them. The full variable domain, with the rest looked up from reference TRBV5-1 and TRBJ1-1, is KAGVTQTPRYLIKTRGQQVTLSCSPISGHRSVSWYQQTPGQGLQFLFEYFSETQRNKGNFPGRFSGRQFSNSRSEMNVSTLELGDSALYLCASSLGREITEAFFGQGTRLTVV.

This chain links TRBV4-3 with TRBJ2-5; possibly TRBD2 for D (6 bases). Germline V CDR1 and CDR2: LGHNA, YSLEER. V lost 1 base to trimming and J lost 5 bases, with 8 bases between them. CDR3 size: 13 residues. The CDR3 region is CASSQGLAETQYF. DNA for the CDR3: TGCGCCAGCAGCCAAGGGCTAGCGGAGACCCAGTACTTC.

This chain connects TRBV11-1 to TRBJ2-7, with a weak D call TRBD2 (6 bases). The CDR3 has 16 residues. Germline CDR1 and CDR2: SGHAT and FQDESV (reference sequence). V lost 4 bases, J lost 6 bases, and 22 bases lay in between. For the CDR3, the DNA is TGTGCCAGCAGCTACGGCGGGGTTGGGCTGGGTGGCGAGCAGTACTTC. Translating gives CASSYGGVGLGGEQYF. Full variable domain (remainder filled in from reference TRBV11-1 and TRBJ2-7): EAEVAQSPRYKITEKSQAVAFWCDPISGHATLYWYRQILGQGPELLVQFQDESVVDDSQLPKDRFSAERLKGVDSTLKIQPAELGDSAMYLCASSYGGVGLGGEQYFGPGTRLTVT.

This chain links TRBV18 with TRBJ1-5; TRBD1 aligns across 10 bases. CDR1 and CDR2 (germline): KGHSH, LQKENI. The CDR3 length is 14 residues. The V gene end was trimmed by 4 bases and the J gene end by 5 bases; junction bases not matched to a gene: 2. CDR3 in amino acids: CASSQDRGYQPQHF. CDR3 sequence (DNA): TGTGCCAGCTCACAGGACAGGGGGTATCAGCCCCAGCATTTT.

The CDR3 region is CASSLGLAGGEYF. For the CDR3, the DNA is TGCGCCAGCAGCTTAGGACTAGCGGGAGGGGAGTACTTC. This sequence joins TRBV5-1 and TRBJ2-7, with TRBD2 matching 15 bases. The CDR3 covers 13 residues. Trimming took 2 bases from V and 11 from J; bases not matched to a gene: 2. Looked up from germline, CDR1 is SGHRS and CDR2 is YFSETQ.

CDR3 DNA: TGTGCCAGCTCACCAGGGGGAGGACCCGCAAACTATGGCTACACCTTC. Amino acid sequence: CASSPGGGPANYGYTF. V is TRBV18 and J is TRBJ1-2, with D maybe TRBD1 (5 bases). Trimming took 2 bases from V and 2 from J, leaving 15 bases between them. CDR3 length: 16 residues. Germline V gene lookup returns CDR1 KGHSH and CDR2 LQKENI.

The CDR3 spells CASRQGSNQPQHF. The CDR3 bases are TGCGCCAGTAGACAGGGAAGCAATCAGCCCCAGCATTTT. This rearrangement joins TRBV5-1 to TRBJ1-5, with 7 nucleotides matching TRBD1. The CDR3 has 13 amino acids. Looked up from germline, CDR1 is SGHRS and CDR2 is YFSETQ. J was trimmed by 1 base and V by 8 bases; bases with no gene match: 3.

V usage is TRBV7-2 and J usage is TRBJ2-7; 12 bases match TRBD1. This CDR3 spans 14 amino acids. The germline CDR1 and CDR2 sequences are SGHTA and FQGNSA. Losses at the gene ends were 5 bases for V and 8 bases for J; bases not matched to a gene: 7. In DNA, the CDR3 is TGTGCCAGCAGCACCACGGGACAGGGGGCAAAGCAGTACTTC. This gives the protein CASSTTGQGAKQYF.

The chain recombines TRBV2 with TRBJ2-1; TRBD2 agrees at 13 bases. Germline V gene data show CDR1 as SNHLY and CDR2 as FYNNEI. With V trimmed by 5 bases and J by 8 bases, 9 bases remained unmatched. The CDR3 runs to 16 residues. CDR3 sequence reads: CASSTQGLAGVYEQFF. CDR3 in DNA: TGTGCCAGCAGTACACAAGGACTAGCGGGGGTCTATGAGCAGTTCTTC.

CDR3 in amino acids: CASSLGRVRQRQETQYF. The DNA of the CDR3 is TGTGCCAGCAGCTTAGGTCGGGTAAGACAGAGACAAGAGACCCAGTACTTC. The rearrangement joins TRBV7-9 to TRBJ2-5, with a possible D match to TRBD1 (5 bases). CDR1 and CDR2 from the germline V gene are SEHNR and FQNEAQ (reference sequence). CDR3 length equals 17 residues. The V and J ends lost 1 base and 2 bases respectively, with 17 bases between them.

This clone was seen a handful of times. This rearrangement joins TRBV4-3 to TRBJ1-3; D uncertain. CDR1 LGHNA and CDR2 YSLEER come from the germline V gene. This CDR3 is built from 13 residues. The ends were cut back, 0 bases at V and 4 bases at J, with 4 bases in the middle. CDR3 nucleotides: TGCGCCAGCAGCCAAGAACAGGGAAACACCATATATTTT. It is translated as CASSQEQGNTIYF.

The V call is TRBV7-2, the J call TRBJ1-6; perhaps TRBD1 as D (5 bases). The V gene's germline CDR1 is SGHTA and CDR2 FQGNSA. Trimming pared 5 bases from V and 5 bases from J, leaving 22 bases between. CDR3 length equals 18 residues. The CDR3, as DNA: TGTGCCAGCAGCCCGCGCCTGGGGGGTTGGGGGGATAATTCACCCCTCCACTTT. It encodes CASSPRLGGWGDNSPLHF.

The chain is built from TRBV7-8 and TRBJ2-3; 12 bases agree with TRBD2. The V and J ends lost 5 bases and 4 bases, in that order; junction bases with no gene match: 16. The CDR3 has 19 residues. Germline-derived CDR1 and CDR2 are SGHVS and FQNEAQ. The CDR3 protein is CASSPRNRLAGDVADTQYF. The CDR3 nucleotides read TGTGCCAGCAGCCCTAGAAATCGACTAGCGGGGGATGTAGCAGATACGCAGTATTTT.

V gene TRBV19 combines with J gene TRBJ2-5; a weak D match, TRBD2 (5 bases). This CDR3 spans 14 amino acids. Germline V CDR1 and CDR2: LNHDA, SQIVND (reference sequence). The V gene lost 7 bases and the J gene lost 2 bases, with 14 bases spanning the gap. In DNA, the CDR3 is TGTGCCAGTACCTCTGGGAGAGGTCAAGAGACCCAGTACTTC. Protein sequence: CASTSGRGQETQYF.

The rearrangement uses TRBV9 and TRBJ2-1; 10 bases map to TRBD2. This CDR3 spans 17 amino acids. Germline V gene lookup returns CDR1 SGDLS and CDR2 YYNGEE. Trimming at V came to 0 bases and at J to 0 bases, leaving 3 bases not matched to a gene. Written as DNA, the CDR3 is TGTGCCAGCAGCGTAGGAATAGCGGGGGGCTCCTACAATGAGCAGTTCTTC. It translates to CASSVGIAGGSYNEQFF.

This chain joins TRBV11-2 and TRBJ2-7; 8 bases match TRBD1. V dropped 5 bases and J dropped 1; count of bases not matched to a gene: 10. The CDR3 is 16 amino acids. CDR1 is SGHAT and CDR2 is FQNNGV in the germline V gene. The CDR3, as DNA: TGTGCCAGCAGCCCGATCCGCCGACAGGGGTCCTACGAGCAGTACTTC. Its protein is CASSPIRRQGSYEQYF.

CDR3 residues: CASSYGQGNTEAFF. The CDR3 nucleotides read TGTGCCAGCAGTTACGGGCAGGGAAACACTGAAGCTTTCTTT. The genes are TRBV6-5 and TRBJ1-1; TRBD1 might be the D (5 bases). This CDR3 comprises 14 residues. The germline V and J ends were trimmed by 2 bases and 2 bases, with 9 bases remaining between them. CDR1 and CDR2 (germline): MNHEY, SVGAGI.

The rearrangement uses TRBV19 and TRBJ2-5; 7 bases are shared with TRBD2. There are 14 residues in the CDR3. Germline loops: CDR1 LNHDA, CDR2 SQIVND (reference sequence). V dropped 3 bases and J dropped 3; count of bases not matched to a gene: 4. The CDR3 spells CASSIRAGEETQYF. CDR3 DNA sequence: TGTGCCAGTAGTATCAGGGCGGGAGAAGAGACCCAGTACTTC.